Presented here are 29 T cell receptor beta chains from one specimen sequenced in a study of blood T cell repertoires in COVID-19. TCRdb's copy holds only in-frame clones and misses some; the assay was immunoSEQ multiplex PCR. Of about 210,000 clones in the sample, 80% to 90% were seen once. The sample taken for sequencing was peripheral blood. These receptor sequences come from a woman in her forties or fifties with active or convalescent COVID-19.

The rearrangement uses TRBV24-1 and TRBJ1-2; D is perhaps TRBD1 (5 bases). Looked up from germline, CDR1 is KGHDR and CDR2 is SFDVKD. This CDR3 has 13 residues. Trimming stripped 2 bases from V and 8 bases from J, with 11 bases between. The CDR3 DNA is TGTGCCACCAGTGATTCCCCAGGGATGGGCTACACCTTC. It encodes CATSDSPGMGYTF.

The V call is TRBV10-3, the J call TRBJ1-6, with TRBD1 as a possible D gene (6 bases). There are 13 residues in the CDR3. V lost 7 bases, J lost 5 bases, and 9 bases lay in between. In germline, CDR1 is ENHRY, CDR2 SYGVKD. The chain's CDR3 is CAIKSGDNSPLHF. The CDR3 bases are TGTGCCATCAAGTCAGGGGATAATTCACCCCTCCACTTT.

The CDR3 protein is CASSSAGVGNQPQHF. The CDR3 DNA reads as TGTGCCAGCTCATCGGCAGGGGTTGGCAATCAGCCCCAGCATTTT. This chain uses TRBV18 with TRBJ1-5; D is perhaps TRBD1 (6 bases). CDR1 and CDR2 (germline): KGHSH, LQKENI. This CDR3 comprises 15 residues. V lost 5 bases to trimming and J lost 2 bases, with 13 bases between them.

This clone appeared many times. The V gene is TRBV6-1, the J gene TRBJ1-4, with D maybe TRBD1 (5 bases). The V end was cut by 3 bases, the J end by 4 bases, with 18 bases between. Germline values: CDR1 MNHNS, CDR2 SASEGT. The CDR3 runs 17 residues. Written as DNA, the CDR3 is TGTGCCAGCAGTGATTGGGGAAGGGGTAATTTTAATGAAAAACTGTTTTTT. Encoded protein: CASSDWGRGNFNEKLFF.

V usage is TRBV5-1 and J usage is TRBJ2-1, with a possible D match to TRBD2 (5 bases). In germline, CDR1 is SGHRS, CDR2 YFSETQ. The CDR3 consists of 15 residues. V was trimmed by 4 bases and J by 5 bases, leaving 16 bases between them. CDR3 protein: CASSLLGRDHNEQFF. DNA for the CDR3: TGCGCCAGCAGCCTCCTGGGCCGGGATCACAATGAGCAGTTCTTC.

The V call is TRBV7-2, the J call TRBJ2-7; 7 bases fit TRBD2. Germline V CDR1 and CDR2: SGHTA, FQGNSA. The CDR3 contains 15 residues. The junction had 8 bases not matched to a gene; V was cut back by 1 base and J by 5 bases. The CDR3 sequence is CASSLGRRGRDEQYF. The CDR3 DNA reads TGTGCCAGCAGCTTAGGAAGGCGGGGGAGAGACGAGCAGTACTTC.

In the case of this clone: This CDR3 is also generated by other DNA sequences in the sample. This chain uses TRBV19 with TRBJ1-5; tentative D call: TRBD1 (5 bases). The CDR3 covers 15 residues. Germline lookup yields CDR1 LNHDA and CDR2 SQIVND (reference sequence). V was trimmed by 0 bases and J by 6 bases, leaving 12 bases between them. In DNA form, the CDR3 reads TGTGCCAGTAGTATAGACCCTGGGGGAGGTCAGCCCCAGCATTTT. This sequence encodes CASSIDPGGGQPQHF. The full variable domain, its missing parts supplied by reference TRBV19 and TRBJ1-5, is DGGITQSPKYLFRKEGQNVTLSCEQNLNHDAMYWYRQDPGQGLRLIYYSQIVNDFQKGDIAEGYSVSREKKESFPLTVTSAQKNPTAFYLCASSIDPGGGQPQHFGDGTRLSIL.

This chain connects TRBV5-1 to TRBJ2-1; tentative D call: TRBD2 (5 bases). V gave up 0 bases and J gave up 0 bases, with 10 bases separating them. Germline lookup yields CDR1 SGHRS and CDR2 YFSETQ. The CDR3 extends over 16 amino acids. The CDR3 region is CASSLAGSPSYNEQFF. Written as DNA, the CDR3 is TGCGCCAGCAGCTTGGCGGGGAGTCCCTCCTACAATGAGCAGTTCTTC.

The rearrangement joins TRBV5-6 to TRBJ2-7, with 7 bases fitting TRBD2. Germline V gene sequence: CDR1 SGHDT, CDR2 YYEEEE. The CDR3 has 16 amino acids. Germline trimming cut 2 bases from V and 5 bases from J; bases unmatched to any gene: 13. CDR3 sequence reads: CASSFLLTSEGHEQYF. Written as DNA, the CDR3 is TGTGCCAGCAGCTTTCTGCTAACTAGCGAGGGCCACGAGCAGTACTTC.

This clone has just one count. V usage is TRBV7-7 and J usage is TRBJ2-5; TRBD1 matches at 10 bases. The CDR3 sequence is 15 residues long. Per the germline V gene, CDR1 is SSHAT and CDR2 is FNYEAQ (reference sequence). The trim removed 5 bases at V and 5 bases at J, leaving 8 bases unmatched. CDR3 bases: TGTGCCAGCAGCGGCCCGGGACAGGGGATGGAGACCCAGTACTTC. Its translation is CASSGPGQGMETQYF.

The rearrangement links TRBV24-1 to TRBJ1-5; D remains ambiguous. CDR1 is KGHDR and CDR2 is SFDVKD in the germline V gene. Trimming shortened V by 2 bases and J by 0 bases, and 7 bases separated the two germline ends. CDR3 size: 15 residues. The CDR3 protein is CATSDSRVSNQPQHF. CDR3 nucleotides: TGTGCCACCAGTGATTCACGGGTTAGCAATCAGCCCCAGCATTTT.

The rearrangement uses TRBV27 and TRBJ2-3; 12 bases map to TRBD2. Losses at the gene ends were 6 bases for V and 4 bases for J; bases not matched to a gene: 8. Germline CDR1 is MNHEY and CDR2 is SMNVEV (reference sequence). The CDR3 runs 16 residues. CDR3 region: CASSRSSGRGADTQYF. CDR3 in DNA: TGTGCCAGCAGCCGTTCTAGCGGGAGGGGGGCAGATACGCAGTATTTT.

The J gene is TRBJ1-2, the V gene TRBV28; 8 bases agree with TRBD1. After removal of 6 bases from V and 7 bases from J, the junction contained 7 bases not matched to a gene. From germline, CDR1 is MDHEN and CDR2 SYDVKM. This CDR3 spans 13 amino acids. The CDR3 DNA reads TGTGCCAGCAGGACAGGGGCTTTATTTGGCTACACCTTC. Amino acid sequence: CASRTGALFGYTF.

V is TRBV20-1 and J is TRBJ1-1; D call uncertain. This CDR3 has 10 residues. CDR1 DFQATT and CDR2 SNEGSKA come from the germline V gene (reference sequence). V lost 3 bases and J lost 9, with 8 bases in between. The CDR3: CSASSWQAFF. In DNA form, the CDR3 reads TGCAGTGCTAGTTCGTGGCAAGCTTTCTTT.

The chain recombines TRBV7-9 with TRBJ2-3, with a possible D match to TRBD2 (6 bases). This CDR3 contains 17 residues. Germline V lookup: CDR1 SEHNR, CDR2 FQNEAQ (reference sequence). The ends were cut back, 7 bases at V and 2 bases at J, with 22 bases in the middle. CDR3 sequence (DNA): TGTGCCAGCAACGGGGGATGGGGCCCAGGATTCACAGATACGCAGTATTTT. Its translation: CASNGGWGPGFTDTQYF.

CDR3 in amino acids: CATSKGAADGNTIYF. In DNA form, the CDR3 reads TGTGCCACCAGCAAGGGAGCCGCGGATGGAAACACCATATATTTT. The rearrangement joins TRBV24-1 to TRBJ1-3; D remains unclear. From germline, CDR1 is KGHDR and CDR2 SFDVKD. Deletions cut 7 bases from V and 3 bases from J, with 15 bases between. The CDR3 runs to 15 residues.

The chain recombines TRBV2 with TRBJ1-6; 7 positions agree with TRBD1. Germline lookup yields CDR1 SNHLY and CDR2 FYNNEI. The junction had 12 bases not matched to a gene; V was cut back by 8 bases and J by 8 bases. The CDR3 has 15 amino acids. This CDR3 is CASLKRSGGDSPLHF. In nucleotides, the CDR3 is TGTGCCAGCTTAAAGAGGTCAGGGGGAGATTCACCCCTCCACTTT.

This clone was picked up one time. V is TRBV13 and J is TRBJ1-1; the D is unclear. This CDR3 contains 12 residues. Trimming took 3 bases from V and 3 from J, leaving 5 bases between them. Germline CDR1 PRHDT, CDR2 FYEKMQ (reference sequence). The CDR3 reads CASSLRDTEAFF. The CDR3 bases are TGTGCCAGCAGCTTGAGGGACACTGAAGCTTTCTTT.

CDR3: CASSRPDQTGNEQFF. In DNA form, the CDR3 reads TGTGCCAGCAGCCGCCCCGACCAGACGGGAAATGAGCAGTTCTTC. The chain is built from TRBV4-2 and TRBJ2-1, with D possibly being TRBD2 (5 bases). The CDR3 length is 15 residues. Germline-derived CDR1 and CDR2 are LGHNA and YNFKEQ. V was pared by 4 bases and J by 7 bases, with 17 bases between.

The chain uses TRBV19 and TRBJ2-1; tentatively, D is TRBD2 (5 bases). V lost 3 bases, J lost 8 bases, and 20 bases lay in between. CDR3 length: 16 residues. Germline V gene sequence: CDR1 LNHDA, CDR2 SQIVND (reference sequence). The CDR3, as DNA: TGTGCCAGTAGTATTCGGGCCTACCTCGGGGTCGATGAGCAGTTCTTC. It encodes CASSIRAYLGVDEQFF.

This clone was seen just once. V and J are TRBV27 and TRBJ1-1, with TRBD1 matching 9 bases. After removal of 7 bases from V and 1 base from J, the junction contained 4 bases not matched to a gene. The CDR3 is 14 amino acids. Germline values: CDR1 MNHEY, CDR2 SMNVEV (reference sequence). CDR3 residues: CASKMGQGNTEAFF. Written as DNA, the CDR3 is TGTGCCAGCAAGATGGGACAGGGGAACACTGAAGCTTTCTTT.

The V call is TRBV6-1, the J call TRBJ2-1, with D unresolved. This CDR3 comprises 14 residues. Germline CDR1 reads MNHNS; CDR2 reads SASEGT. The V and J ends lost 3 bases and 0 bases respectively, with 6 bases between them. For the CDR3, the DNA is TGTGCCAGCAGTGAGTGGAGCTCCTACAATGAGCAGTTCTTC. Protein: CASSEWSSYNEQFF.

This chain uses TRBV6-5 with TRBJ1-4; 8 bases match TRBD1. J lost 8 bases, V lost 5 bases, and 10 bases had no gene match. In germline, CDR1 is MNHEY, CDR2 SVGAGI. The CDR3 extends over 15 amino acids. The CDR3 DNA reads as TGTGCCAGCAGTCCCACAGGGGGACAGAAGGAAAAACTGTTTTTT. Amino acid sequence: CASSPTGGQKEKLFF.

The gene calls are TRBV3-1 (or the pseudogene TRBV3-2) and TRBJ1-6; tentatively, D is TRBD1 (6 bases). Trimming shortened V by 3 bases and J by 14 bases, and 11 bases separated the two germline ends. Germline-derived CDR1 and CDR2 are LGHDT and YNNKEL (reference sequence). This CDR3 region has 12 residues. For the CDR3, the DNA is TGTGCCAGCAGCCAGACACAGGGAACCCTCCACTTT. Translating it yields CASSQTQGTLHF.

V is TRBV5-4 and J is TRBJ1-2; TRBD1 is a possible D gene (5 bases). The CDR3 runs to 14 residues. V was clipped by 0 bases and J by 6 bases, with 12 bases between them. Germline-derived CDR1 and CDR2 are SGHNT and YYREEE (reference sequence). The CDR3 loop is CASSLVGGWNGYTF. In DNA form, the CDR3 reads TGTGCCAGCAGCTTGGTGGGGGGTTGGAATGGCTACACCTTC.

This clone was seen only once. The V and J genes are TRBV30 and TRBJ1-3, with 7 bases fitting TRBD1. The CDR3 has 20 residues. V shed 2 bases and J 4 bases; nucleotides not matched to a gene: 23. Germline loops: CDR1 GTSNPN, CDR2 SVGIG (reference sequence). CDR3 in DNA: TGTGCCTGGAGTAGGTTTGAACAGGGGACCACGACTCTGTCGGGAAACACCATATATTTT. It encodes CAWSRFEQGTTTLSGNTIYF.

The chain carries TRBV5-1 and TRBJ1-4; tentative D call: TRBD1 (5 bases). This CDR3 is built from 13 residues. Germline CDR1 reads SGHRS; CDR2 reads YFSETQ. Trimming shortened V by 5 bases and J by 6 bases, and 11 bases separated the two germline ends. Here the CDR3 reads CASRTRVHEKLFF. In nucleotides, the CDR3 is TGCGCCAGCAGGACCAGGGTTCATGAAAAACTGTTTTTT. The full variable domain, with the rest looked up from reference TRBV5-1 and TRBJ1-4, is KAGVTQTPRYLIKTRGQQVTLSCSPISGHRSVSWYQQTPGQGLQFLFEYFSETQRNKGNFPGRFSGRQFSNSRSEMNVSTLELGDSALYLCASRTRVHEKLFFGSGTQLSVL.

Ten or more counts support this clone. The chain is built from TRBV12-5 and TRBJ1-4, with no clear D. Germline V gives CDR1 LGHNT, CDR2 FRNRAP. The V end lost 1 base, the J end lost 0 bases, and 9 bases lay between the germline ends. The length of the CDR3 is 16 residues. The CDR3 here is CASGLAGEATNEKLFF. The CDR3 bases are TGTGCTAGTGGTTTGGCCGGGGAGGCAACTAATGAAAAACTGTTTTTT.

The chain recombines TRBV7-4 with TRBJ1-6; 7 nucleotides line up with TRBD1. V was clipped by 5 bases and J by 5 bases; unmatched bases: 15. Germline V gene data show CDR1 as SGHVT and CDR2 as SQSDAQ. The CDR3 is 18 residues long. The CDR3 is CASSPHYRDSQHNSPLHF. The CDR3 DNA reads TGTGCCAGCAGCCCTCATTACCGGGACAGTCAACATAATTCACCCCTCCACTTT.